This T cell receptor (beta chain) comes out of a study of T-cell reconstitution after alpha-beta-depleted transplantation in children. This clonotype was counted a single time. Antigen: not known. Library preparation (for TCRbeta) was performed with unique molecular identifiers. TCRdb re-derived calls from the PCR reads in MiXCR, one entry per CDR3 protein. This sample has around 450,000 distinct CDR3 sequences, with 43% found just once. Study findings and constraints: The authors attributed T-cell counts and diversity one year after transplant mostly to newly produced T cells.

V shed 7 bases, J shed 2 bases, and the junction held 3 bases outside the gene matches. CDR3 size: 13 residues. Germline CDR1 and CDR2: SGHVS and FQNEAQ. The material was PBMCs, obtained before TCRalphabeta/CD19-depleted stem cell transplant. This clonotype was sampled from a girl aged 2-10 years with aplastic anemia, due to receive a stem cell transplant. The chain is built from TRBV7-8 and TRBJ2-7; TRBD2 matches at 9 bases. This CDR3 is CASTAGGPYEQYF. The CDR3 DNA follows: TGTGCCAGCACCGCGGGAGGGCCCTACGAGCAGTACTTC.